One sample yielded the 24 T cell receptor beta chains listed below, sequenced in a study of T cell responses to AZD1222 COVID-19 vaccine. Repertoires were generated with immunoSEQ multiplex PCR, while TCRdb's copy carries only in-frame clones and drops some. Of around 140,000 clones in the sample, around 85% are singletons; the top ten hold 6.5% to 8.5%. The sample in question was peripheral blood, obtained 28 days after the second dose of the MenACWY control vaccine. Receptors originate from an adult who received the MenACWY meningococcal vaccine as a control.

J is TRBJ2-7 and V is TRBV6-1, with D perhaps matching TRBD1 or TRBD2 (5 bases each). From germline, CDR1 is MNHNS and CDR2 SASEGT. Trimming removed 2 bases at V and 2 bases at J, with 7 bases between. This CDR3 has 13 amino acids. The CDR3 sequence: CASSERDAYEQYF. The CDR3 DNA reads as TGTGCCAGCAGTGAAAGGGACGCCTACGAGCAGTACTTC.

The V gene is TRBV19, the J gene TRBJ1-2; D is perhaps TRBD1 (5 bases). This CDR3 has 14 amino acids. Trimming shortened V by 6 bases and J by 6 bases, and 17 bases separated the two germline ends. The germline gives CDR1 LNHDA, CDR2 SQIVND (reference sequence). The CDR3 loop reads CASRFNPGTNGYTF. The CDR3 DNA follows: TGTGCCAGTAGGTTTAATCCGGGGACCAATGGCTACACCTTC.

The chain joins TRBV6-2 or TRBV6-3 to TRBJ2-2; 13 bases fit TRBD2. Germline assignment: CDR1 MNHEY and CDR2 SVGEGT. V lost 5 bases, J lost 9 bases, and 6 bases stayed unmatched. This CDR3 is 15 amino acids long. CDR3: CASSNGLAGVRELFF. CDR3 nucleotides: TGTGCCAGCAGTAATGGACTAGCGGGAGTTCGGGAGCTGTTTTTT.

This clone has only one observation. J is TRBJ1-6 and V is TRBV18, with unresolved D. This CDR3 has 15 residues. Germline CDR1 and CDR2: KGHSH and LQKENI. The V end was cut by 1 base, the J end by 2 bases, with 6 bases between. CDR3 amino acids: CASSPREAYNSPLHF. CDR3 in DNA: TGTGCCAGCTCACCACGGGAGGCCTATAATTCACCCCTCCACTTT.

CDR3 in DNA: TGTGCCAGCAAAGGACAGCCCTATGGCTACACCTTC. As protein: CASKGQPYGYTF. The rearrangement joins TRBV27 to TRBJ1-2; possible D gene TRBD1, 6 bases. The V gene lost 7 bases and the J gene lost 4 bases, with 10 bases spanning the gap. This CDR3 spans 12 amino acids. The V gene's germline CDR1 is MNHEY and CDR2 SMNVEV (reference sequence).

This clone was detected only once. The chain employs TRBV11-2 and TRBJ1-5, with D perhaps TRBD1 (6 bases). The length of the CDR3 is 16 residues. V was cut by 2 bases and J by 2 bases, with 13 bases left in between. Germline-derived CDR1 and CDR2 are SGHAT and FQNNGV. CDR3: CASSLTGPGGNQPQHF. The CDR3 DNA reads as TGTGCCAGCAGCTTAACAGGGCCCGGGGGCAATCAGCCCCAGCATTTT.

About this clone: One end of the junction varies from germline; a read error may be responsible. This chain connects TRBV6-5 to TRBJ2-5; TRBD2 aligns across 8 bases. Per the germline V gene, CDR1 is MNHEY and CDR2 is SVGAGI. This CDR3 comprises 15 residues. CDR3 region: CASSKLGLAQQTQYF. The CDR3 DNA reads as TGTGCCAGCAGTAAACTTGGACTAGCCCAACAGACCCAGTACTTC.

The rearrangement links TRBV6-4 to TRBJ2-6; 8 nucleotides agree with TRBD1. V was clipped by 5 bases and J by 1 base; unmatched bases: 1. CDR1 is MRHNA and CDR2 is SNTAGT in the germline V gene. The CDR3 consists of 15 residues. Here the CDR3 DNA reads TGTGCCAGCAGTCAGGGGGCTTCTGGGGCCAACGTCCTGACTTTC. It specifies CASSQGASGANVLTF.

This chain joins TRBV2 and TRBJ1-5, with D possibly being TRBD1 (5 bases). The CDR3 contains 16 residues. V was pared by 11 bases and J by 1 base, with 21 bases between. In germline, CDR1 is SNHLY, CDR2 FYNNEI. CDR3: CASSEVVGVSNQPQHF. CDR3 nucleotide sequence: TGTGCCTCAAGTGAAGTGGTGGGGGTGAGCAATCAGCCCCAGCATTTT.

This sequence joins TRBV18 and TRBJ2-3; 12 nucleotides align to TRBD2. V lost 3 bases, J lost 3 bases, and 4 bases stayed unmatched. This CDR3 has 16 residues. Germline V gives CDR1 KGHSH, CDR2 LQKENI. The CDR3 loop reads CASSPTTSGSTDTQYF. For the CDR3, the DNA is TGTGCCAGCTCACCGACGACTAGCGGGAGTACAGATACGCAGTATTTT.

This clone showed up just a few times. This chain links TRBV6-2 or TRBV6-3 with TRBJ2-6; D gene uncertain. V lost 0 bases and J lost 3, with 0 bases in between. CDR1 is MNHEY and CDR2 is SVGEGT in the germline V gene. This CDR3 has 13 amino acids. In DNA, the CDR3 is TGTGCCAGCAGTTACTCTGGGGCCAACGTCCTGACTTTC. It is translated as CASSYSGANVLTF.

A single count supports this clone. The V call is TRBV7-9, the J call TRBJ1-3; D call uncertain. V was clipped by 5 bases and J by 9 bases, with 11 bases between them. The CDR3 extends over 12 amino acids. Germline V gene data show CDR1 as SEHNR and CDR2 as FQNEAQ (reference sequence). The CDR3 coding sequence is TGTGCCAGCAGCGGCGTTTGGGGCACCATATATTTT. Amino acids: CASSGVWGTIYF.

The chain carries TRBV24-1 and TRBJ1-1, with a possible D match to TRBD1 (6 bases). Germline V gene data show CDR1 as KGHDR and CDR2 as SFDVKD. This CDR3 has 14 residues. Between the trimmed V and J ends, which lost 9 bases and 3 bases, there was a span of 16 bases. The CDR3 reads CATRGRGTYTEAFF. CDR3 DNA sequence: TGTGCCACCCGCGGGCGGGGGACATACACTGAAGCTTTCTTT.

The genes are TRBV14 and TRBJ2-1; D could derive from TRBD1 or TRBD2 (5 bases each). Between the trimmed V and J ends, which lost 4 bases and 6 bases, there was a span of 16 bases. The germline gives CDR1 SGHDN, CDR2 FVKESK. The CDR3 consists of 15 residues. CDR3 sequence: CASSPLPGHSNEQFF. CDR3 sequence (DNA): TGTGCCAGCAGCCCACTCCCGGGGCACAGCAATGAGCAGTTCTTC. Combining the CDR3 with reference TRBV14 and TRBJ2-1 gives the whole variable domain EAGVTQFPSHSVIEKGQTVTLRCDPISGHDNLYWYRRVMGKEIKFLLHFVKESKQDESGMPNNRFLAERTGGTYSTLKVQPAELEDSGVYFCASSPLPGHSNEQFFGPGTRLTVL.

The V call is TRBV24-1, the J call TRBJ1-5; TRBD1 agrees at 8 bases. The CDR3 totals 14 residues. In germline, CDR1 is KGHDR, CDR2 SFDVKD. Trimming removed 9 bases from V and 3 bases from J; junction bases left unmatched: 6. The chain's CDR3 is CATHGQGVNQPQHF. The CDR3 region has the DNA TGTGCCACCCATGGACAGGGAGTCAATCAGCCCCAGCATTTT.

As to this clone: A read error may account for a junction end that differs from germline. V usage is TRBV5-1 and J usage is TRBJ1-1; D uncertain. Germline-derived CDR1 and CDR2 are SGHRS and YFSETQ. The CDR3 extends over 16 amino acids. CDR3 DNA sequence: TGCGCCAGCAGCTTGGCCGAAGTCCAAGTGAACTCTGAAGCTTTCTTT. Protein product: CASSLAEVQVNSEAFF.

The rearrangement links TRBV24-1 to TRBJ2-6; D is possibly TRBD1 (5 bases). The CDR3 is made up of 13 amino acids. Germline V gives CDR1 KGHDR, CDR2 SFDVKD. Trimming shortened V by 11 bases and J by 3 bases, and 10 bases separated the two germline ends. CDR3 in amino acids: CAIQGYGANVLTF. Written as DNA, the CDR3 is TGTGCCATTCAGGGTTATGGGGCCAACGTCCTGACTTTC.

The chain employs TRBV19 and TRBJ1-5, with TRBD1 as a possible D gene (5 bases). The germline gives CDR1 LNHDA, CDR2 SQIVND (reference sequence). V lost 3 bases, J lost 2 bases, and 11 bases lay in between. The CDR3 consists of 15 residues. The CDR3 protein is CASSIWGRGNQPQHF. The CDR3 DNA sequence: TGTGCCAGTAGTATTTGGGGCAGGGGCAATCAGCCCCAGCATTTT.

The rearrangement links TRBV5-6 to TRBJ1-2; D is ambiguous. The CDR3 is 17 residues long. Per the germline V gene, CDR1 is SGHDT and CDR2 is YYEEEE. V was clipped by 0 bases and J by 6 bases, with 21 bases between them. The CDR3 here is CASSLAGGLPPFNGYTF. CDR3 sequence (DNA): TGTGCCAGCAGCTTGGCTGGCGGGCTTCCCCCTTTTAATGGCTACACCTTC.

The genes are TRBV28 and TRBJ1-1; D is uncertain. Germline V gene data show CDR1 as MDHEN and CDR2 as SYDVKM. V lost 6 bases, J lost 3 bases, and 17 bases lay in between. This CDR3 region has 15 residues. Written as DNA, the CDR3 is TGTGCCAGCAGCCCTCGGCGGGGAGACGACACTGAAGCTTTCTTT. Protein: CASSPRRGDDTEAFF. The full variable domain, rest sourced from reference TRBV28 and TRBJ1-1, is DVKVTQSSRYLVKRTGEKVFLECVQDMDHENMFWYRQDPGLGLRLIYFSYDVKMKEKGDIPEGYSVSREKKERFSLILESASTNQTSMYLCASSPRRGDDTEAFFGQGTRLTVV.

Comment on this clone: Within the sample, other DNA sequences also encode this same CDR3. The CDR3 region is CASSLGGRGEKLFF. DNA of the CDR3: TGTGCCAGCAGTCTAGGGGGTAGGGGAGAAAAACTGTTTTTT. The chain links TRBV28 to TRBJ1-4; D is possibly TRBD1 (6 bases). Germline lookup yields CDR1 MDHEN and CDR2 SYDVKM. This CDR3 has 14 amino acids. Trimming removed 5 bases from V and 8 bases from J, with 15 bases in between.

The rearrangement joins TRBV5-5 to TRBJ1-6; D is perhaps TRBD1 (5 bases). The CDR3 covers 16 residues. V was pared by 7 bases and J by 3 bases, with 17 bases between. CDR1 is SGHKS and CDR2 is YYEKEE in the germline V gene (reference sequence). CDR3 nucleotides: TGTGCCAGCGAACGTCGGGGGGATGTCTATAATTCACCCCTCCACTTT. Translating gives CASERRGDVYNSPLHF.

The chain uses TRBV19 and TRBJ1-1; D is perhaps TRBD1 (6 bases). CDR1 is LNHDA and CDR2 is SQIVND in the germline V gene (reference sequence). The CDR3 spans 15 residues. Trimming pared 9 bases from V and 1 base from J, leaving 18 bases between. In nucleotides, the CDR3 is TGTGCCAGCTTCGACGGGGGGCGGACGAACACTGAAGCTTTCTTT. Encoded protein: CASFDGGRTNTEAFF.

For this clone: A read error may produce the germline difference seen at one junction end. CDR3 residues: CASSKDNRGGAPGELFF. The CDR3 nucleotides are TGTGCCAGCAGCAAAGACAATCGCGGGGGGGCCCCCGGGGAGCTGTTTTTT. The chain uses TRBV4-2 and TRBJ2-2; TRBD2 matches 9 bases. Germline CDR1 LGHNA, CDR2 YNFKEQ. The CDR3 covers 17 residues.